The 8 T cell receptor beta chains below were found in one sample sequenced in a study of T-cell memory formation after mild COVID-19. TCRdb redid the calling of the 5' RACE reads with MiXCR, one entry per CDR3 protein. The data hold 200,000 to 300,000 distinct CDR3 sequences, with roughly 17% observed a single time. The sample consisted of PBMCs or a T cell subset sorted from them (not recorded which). The receptors were sampled from a man younger than 30 who had mild COVID-19 (a few samples of this study predate the infection). Cell type and time point are not known.

J is TRBJ2-1 and V is TRBV29-1; 9 bases are a match to TRBD2. Germline trimming cut 7 bases from V and 9 bases from J; bases unmatched to any gene: 4. Germline CDR1 is SQVTM and CDR2 is ANQGSEA. This CDR3 contains 11 residues. CDR3 sequence: CSAWTSVEQFF. The CDR3 DNA sequence: TGCAGCGCCTGGACTAGCGTTGAGCAGTTCTTC.

J is TRBJ1-2 and V is TRBV7-2; D unclear. The germline V gene encodes CDR1 SGHTA and CDR2 FQGNSA. V lost 1 base, J lost 4 bases, and 13 bases lay in between. The CDR3 is 15 amino acids. Written as DNA, the CDR3 is TGTGCCAGCAGCTTAGAGGGAGGGCCCACCTATGGCTACACCTTC. Residues: CASSLEGGPTYGYTF.

This clonotype has only a few counts. The V gene is TRBV7-2, the J gene TRBJ1-1; TRBD1 might be the D (6 bases). CDR1 is SGHTA, CDR2 FQGNSA, per germline. The CDR3 has 13 amino acids. V was clipped by 1 base and J by 10 bases, with 13 bases between them. CDR3 residues: CASSLVGGHGAFF. Here the CDR3 DNA reads TGTGCCAGCAGCTTAGTCGGGGGGCATGGAGCTTTCTTT.

The chain recombines TRBV5-1 with TRBJ2-3; unclear D gene. CDR3 length: 14 amino acids. Per germline, CDR1 SGHRS and CDR2 YFSETQ. V was shortened by 0 bases and J by 0 bases, with 5 bases between the two germline ends. The CDR3 region has the DNA TGCGCCAGCAGCTTGGAGTATAGCACAGATACGCAGTATTTT. Its protein is CASSLEYSTDTQYF.

The rearrangement joins TRBV5-1 to TRBJ2-2; D might be TRBD1 (6 bases). This CDR3 region has 18 residues. Deletions cut 0 bases from V and 3 bases from J, with 18 bases between. Germline CDR1 SGHRS, CDR2 YFSETQ. The CDR3 reads CASSLAKGHRVDTGELFF. Written as DNA, the CDR3 is TGCGCCAGCAGCTTGGCAAAGGGACATCGGGTTGACACCGGGGAGCTGTTTTTT.

The chain links TRBV7-8 to TRBJ2-1, with D maybe TRBD1 (6 bases). This CDR3 region has 12 residues. V lost 5 bases and J 8 bases, leaving 10 bases between the germline ends. Germline CDR1 SGHVS, CDR2 FQNEAQ. The CDR3 region is CASSPEGDEQFF. CDR3 in DNA: TGTGCCAGCAGCCCAGAGGGGGATGAGCAGTTCTTC.

This chain joins TRBV5-1 and TRBJ2-5; unclear D gene. Trimming pared 5 bases from V and 1 base from J, leaving 12 bases between. The CDR3 is 14 residues long. Germline CDR1 reads SGHRS; CDR2 reads YFSETQ. This chain's CDR3 is CASRVSDAQETQYF. The CDR3 DNA reads as TGCGCCAGCAGGGTCAGCGATGCCCAAGAGACCCAGTACTTC.

This clonotype was counted a few times. The chain joins TRBV4-1 to TRBJ2-7; D is undetermined. The CDR3 is 16 amino acids. Per the germline V gene, CDR1 is MGHRA and CDR2 is YSYEKL. The V end lost 4 bases, the J end lost 3 bases, and 19 bases lay between the germline ends. CDR3 DNA: TGCGCCAGCAGCCCCCTCGGCCGGAGCGCCCACTACGAGCAGTACTTC. Amino acids: CASSPLGRSAHYEQYF.